This TCR beta chain is drawn from a study of T cells in Graves' hyperthyroidism and ophthalmopathy. About the research overall: Pretreatment peripheral blood was obtained at initial diagnosis. Study-level results: A 13 V-J model separated ophthalmopathy from stable hyperthyroidism. The model forecast ophthalmopathy, anticipating it by a median roughly 6.5 months before onset.

This clonotype was recorded a few times. Its specificity is not known. There were TCR beta CDR3 regions amplified from RNA transcripts. Initially, a first-round RT-PCR of the TCR CDR3 employed the HTBI primer set. TCRdb re-called the multiplex PCR reads with MiXCR, one entry per CDR3 protein. The sample has 250,000 to 300,000 distinct CDR3 sequences, 12% to 15% seen once. Sequences were obtained from blood. The sequence was collected from a woman aged 35 to 49 with Graves' hyperthyroidism.

CDR3 residues: CASSIAPYQPQHF. As DNA, the CDR3 is TGTGCCAGTAGTATAGCCCCGTATCAGCCCCAGCATTTT. The chain carries TRBV19 and TRBJ1-5; no clear D gene. From germline, CDR1 is LNHDA and CDR2 SQIVND (reference sequence). The CDR3 contains 13 residues. Trimming shortened V by 1 base and J by 5 bases, and 6 bases separated the two germline ends.